This T cell receptor (beta chain) was captured in a study of OX40 agonist ivuxolimab in advanced cancers. Whole-study context: A mean age of roughly 60 years, range about 23 to 80, was recorded, and approximately 79% were male.

Points on this clone: Its antigen is not identified.

Germline values: CDR1 SGHTA, CDR2 FQGTGA. The ends were cut back, 2 bases at V and 4 bases at J, with 12 bases in the middle. The CDR3 loop spans 15 amino acids. Study-wide findings and caveats: CD8+ T cells were the subset that, on average, had more expanded clones than CD4+.

Method: immunoSEQ multiplex PCR; TCRdb's copy keeps in-frame clones and lacks some. Of about 98,000 clones listed, 87% are singletons. Cycle 7 day 1, cycle 4 day 1, and baseline were the timepoints at which blood was sampled. The input for sequencing was CD4+ or CD8+ T cells sorted from blood, taken in a trial of the OX40 agonist ivuxolimab. The V gene is TRBV7-3, the J gene TRBJ2-1, with D perhaps matching TRBD1 (5 bases). This TCR derives from an adult with an advanced solid tumor such as melanoma, head and neck, liver or kidney cancer. CDR3 bases: TGTGCCAGCAGCTTAGGGCCAGGGATGTACAATGAGCAGTTCTTC. Residues: CASSLGPGMYNEQFF. Together with reference TRBV7-3 and TRBJ2-1, the CDR3 gives the full variable domain: GAGVSQTPSNKVTEKGKYVELRCDPISGHTALYWYRQSLGQGPEFLIYFQGTGAADDSGLPNDRFFAVRPEGSVSTLKIQRTERGDSAVYLCASSLGPGMYNEQFFGPGTRLTVL.